The clone carrying this T cell receptor (beta chain) was seen only a few times. What it recognizes is unknown. The data are from a study of T cells after yellow fever vaccination. The CDR3 spans 13 residues. The V gene's germline CDR1 is MNHEY and CDR2 SMNVEV (reference sequence). V shed 3 bases and J shed 3 bases, with 6 bases lying between them. TCRdb processed the 5' RACE reads anew with MiXCR; each CDR3 protein has one entry. The repertoire includes 310,000 or so distinct CDR3 sequences, about 6.6% of them detected once, and 15% to 20% sits in the top ten. Study-wide points: It was a weaker secondary response, yet one that peaked faster, at day 5 versus 15.

This material consisted of PBMCs, taken around 45 days after the first yellow fever vaccination. The source of this sequence is a man between 18 and 35 years old who received the YFV17D yellow fever vaccine. The rearrangement uses TRBV27 and TRBJ1-5; D ambiguous. The chain's CDR3 is CASSFRVNQPQHF. DNA for the CDR3: TGTGCCAGCAGTTTTCGGGTCAATCAGCCCCAGCATTTT.